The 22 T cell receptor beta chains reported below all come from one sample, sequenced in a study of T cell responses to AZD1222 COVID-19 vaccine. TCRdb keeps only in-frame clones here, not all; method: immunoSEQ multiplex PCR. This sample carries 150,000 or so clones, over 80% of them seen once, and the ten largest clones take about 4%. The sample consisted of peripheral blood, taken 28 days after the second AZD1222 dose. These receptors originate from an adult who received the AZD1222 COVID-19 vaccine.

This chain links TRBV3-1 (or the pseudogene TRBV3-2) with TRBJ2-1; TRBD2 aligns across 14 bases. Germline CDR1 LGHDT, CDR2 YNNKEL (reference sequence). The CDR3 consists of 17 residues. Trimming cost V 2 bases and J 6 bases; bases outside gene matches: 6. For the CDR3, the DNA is TGTGCCAGCAGCCAACAACCGGGACTAGCGGGAGTCAATGAGCAGTTCTTC. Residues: CASSQQPGLAGVNEQFF.

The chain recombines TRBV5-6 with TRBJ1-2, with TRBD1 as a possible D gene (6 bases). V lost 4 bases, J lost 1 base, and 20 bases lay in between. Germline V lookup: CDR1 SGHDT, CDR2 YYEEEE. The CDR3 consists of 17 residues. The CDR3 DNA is TGTGCCAGCAGCCTACAGGGACTCGTTGGTGGTAACTATGGCTACACCTTC. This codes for CASSLQGLVGGNYGYTF. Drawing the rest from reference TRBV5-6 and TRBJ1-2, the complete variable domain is DAGVTQSPTHLIKTRGQQVTLRCSPKSGHDTVSWYQQALGQGPQFIFQYYEEEERQRGNFPDRFSGHQFPNYSSELNVNALLLGDSALYLCASSLQGLVGGNYGYTFGSGTRLTVV.

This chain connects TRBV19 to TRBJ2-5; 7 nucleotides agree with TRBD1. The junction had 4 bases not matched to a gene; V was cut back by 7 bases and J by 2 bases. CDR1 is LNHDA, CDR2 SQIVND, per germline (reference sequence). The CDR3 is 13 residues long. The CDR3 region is CASMPTGQETQYF. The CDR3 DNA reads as TGTGCCAGTATGCCGACAGGGCAAGAGACCCAGTACTTC.

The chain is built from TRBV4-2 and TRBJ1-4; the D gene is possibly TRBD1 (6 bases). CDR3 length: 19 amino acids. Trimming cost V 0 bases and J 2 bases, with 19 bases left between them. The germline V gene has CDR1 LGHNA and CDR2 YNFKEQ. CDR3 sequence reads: CASSQDYLQRGNTNEKLFF. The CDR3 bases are TGTGCCAGCAGCCAAGATTATCTTCAGAGGGGGAACACTAATGAAAAACTGTTTTTT.

Written as DNA, the CDR3 is TGTGCCAGTAGAGGTACTTCTCCCCCCTATAATTCACCCCTCCACTTT. This codes for CASRGTSPPYNSPLHF. The chain has TRBV19 and TRBJ1-6; D gene uncertain. The CDR3 has 16 amino acids. The germline V gene encodes CDR1 LNHDA and CDR2 SQIVND (reference sequence). Trimming removed 6 bases at V and 2 bases at J, with 14 bases between.

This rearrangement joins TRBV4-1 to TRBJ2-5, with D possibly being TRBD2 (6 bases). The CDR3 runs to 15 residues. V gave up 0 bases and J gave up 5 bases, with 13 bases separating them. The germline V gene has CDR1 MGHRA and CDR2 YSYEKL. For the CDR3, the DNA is TGCGCCAGCAGCCAAGATCTTCCAGGGAGGGAGACCCAGTACTTC. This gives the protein CASSQDLPGRETQYF.

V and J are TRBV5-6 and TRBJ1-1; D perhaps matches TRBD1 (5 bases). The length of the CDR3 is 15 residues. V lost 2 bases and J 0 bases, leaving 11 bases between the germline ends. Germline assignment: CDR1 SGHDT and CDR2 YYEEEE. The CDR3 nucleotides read TGTGCCAGCAGCTTCAGGGTGGGAATGAACACTGAAGCTTTCTTT. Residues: CASSFRVGMNTEAFF.

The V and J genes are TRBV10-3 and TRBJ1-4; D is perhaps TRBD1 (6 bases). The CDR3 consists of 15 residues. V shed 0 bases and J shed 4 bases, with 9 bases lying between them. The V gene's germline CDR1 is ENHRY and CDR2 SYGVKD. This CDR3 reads CAISESAGVNEKLFF. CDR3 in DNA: TGTGCCATCAGTGAGTCAGCAGGGGTTAATGAAAAACTGTTTTTT.

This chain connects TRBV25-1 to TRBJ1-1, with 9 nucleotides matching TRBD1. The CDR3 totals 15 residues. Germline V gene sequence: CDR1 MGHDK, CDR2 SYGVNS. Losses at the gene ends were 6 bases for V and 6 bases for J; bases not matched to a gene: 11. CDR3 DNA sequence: TGTGCCAGCAGCGCGCCGGGACAGGGAGTCGCTGAAGCTTTCTTT. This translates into CASSAPGQGVAEAFF.

The CDR3 nucleotides are TGTGCCAGCAGTACCACACCTAGCCCCATTCAGTACTTC. This codes for CASSTTPSPIQYF. V usage is TRBV27 and J usage is TRBJ2-4, with a tentative D call TRBD2 (5 bases). Germline CDR1 and CDR2: MNHEY and SMNVEV (reference sequence). Trimming stripped 5 bases from V and 9 bases from J, with 14 bases between. CDR3 length: 13 amino acids.

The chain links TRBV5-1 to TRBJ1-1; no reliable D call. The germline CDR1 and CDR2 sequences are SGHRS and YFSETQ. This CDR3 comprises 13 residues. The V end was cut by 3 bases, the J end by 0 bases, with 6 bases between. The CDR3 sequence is CASSSSLNTEAFF. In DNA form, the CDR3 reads TGCGCCAGCAGCTCGAGTCTGAACACTGAAGCTTTCTTT.

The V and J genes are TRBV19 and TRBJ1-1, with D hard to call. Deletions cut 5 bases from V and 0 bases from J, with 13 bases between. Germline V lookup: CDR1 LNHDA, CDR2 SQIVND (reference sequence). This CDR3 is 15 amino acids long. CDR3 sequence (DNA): TGTGCCAGTAGTCCCCGCCCCACAGTGAACACTGAAGCTTTCTTT. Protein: CASSPRPTVNTEAFF.

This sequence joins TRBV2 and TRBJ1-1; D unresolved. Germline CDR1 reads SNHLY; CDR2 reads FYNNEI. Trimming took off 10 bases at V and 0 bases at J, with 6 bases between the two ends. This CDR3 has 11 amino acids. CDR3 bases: TGTGCCATTACAGTGAACACTGAAGCTTTCTTT. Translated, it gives CAITVNTEAFF.

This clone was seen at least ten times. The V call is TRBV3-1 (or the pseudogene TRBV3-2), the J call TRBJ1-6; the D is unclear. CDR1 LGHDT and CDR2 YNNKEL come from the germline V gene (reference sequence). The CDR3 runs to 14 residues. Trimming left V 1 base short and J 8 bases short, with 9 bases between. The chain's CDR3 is CASSQVGWDSPLHF. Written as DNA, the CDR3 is TGTGCCAGCAGCCAAGTAGGTTGGGATTCACCCCTCCACTTT.

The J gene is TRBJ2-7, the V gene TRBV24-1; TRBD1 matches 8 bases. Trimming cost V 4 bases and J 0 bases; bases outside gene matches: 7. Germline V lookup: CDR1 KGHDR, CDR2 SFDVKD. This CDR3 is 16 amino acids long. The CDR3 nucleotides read TGTGCCACCAGTGACCCCGGACAGGGCACCTCCTACGAGCAGTACTTC. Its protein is CATSDPGQGTSYEQYF.

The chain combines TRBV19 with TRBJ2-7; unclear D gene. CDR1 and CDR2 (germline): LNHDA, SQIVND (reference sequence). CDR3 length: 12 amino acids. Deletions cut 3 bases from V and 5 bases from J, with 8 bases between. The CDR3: CASSITGNEQYF. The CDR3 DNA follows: TGTGCCAGTAGTATTACGGGTAACGAGCAGTACTTC.

CDR3 bases: TGTGCCAGCAGCCTCAGGGGGGCGGGTGAAAAACTGTTTTTT. Translated: CASSLRGAGEKLFF. V is TRBV11-2 and J is TRBJ1-4; 7 nucleotides line up with TRBD1. In germline, CDR1 is SGHAT, CDR2 FQNNGV. The CDR3 runs 14 residues. V trimming: 5 bases; J trimming: 7 bases; junction bases outside the gene matches: 7.

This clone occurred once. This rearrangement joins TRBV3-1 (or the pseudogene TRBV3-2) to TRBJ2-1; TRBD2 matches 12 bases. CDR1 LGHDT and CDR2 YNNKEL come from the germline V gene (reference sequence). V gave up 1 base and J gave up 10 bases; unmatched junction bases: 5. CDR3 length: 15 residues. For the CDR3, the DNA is TGTGCCAGCAGCCAAGGGACTAGCGGGGTTAGGGAGCAGTTCTTC. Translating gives CASSQGTSGVREQFF.

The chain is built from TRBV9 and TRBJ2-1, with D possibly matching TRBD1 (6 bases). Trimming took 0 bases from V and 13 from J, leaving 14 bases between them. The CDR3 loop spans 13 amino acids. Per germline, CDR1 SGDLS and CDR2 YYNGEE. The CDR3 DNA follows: TGTGCCAGCAGCGTAGTTTCATTAGGGACACAGTTCTTC. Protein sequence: CASSVVSLGTQFF.

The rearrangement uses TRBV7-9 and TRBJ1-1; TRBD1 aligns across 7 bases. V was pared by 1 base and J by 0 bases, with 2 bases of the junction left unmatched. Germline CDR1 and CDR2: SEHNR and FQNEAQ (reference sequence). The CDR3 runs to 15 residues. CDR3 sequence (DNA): TGTGCCAGCAGCTTAGTAAGGGGGCTGAACACTGAAGCTTTCTTT. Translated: CASSLVRGLNTEAFF.

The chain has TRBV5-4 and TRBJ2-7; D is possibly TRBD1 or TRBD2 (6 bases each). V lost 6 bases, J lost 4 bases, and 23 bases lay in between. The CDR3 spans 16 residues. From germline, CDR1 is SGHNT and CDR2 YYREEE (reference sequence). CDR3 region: CASITVGGHGEYEQYF. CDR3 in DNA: TGTGCCAGCATCACAGTGGGGGGACACGGGGAATACGAGCAGTACTTC.

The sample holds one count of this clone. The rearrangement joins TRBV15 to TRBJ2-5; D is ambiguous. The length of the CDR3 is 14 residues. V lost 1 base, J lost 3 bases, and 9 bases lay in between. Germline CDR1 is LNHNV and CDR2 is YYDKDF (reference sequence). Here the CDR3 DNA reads TGTGCCACCAGCAGAGTCGGTGAAGAAGAGACCCAGTACTTC. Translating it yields CATSRVGEEETQYF.